The following is a T cell receptor (beta chain) sequence with its context. The data stem from a study of blood T cell repertoires in COVID-19. Study overall: Samples representing acute and convalescent COVID-19 were sourced from the United States, Italy and Spain. PBMCs, B-cell-depleted T cells, or T cells provided the cDNA or gDNA that made up the material.

Per the authors' pipeline: Quantification of nucleated cells was approximated via reference gene primer amplification. Assay: immunoSEQ multiplex PCR; the TCRdb copy retains only in-frame clones and omits some. From that table come the V and J calls and clone size; the DNA was used to work out D and trimming. The sample yields approximately 300,000 clones, 80% to 90% seen once. The clonotype was recovered from a woman aged 45 to 65 with acute or convalescent COVID-19. The sequencing input was peripheral blood.

The CDR3 DNA follows: TGCGCCAGCAGCTTGGAGGGGGATGAGCAGTTCTTC. Translation: CASSLEGDEQFF. The genes are TRBV5-1 and TRBJ2-1; TRBD1 is a possible D gene (6 bases). Germline V lookup: CDR1 SGHRS, CDR2 YFSETQ. The CDR3 runs to 12 residues. V dropped 0 bases and J dropped 8 bases, with 6 bases sitting between them.